Following are 23 T cell receptor beta chains from one sample sequenced in a study of T cells after yellow fever vaccination. In TCRdb, the 5' RACE reads were re-called with MiXCR into one record per CDR3 protein. The data hold around 88,000 distinct CDR3 sequences, with approximately 12% observed a single time. Material: CD8+ T cells not binding an NS4B(214-222) dextramer, sorted from PBMCs, obtained around 3 weeks after the first yellow fever vaccination. These TCRs come from a man younger than 35 who received the YFV17D yellow fever vaccine.

In this sample, this clonotype turned up a few times. The chain uses TRBV5-1 and TRBJ2-3; TRBD2 aligns across 7 bases. Looked up from germline, CDR1 is SGHRS and CDR2 is YFSETQ. CDR3 length: 14 residues. The V gene end was trimmed by 4 bases and the J gene end by 1 base; junction bases not matched to a gene: 3. CDR3 nucleotide sequence: TGCGCCAGCAGCGACCGGGGGGGCACAGATACGCAGTATTTT. It codes for CASSDRGGTDTQYF.

This clonotype turned up a few times. The chain links TRBV20-1 to TRBJ1-4; no definite D call. The CDR3 totals 15 residues. V was shortened by 6 bases and J by 0 bases, with 14 bases between the two germline ends. From germline, CDR1 is DFQATT and CDR2 SNEGSKA (reference sequence). CDR3 protein: CSARPLGATNEKLFF. CDR3 DNA sequence: TGCAGTGCCCGACCTTTGGGCGCAACTAATGAAAAACTGTTTTTT.

This clonotype was counted a few times. The CDR3, as DNA: TGTGCCAGCAGTTACGACCACCGGGCAACTAGCACAGATACGCAGTATTTT. This translates into CASSYDHRATSTDTQYF. The V and J genes are TRBV6-5 and TRBJ2-3; D not certain. V shed 2 bases and J shed 0 bases, with 15 bases lying between them. The germline CDR1 and CDR2 sequences are MNHEY and SVGAGI. This CDR3 has 17 residues.

This clonotype was counted ten times or more. V gene TRBV11-2 combines with J gene TRBJ2-5; TRBD1 is a possible D gene (6 bases). CDR3 size: 12 residues. Germline loops: CDR1 SGHAT, CDR2 FQNNGV. Between the trimmed V and J ends, which lost 4 bases and 3 bases, there was a span of 6 bases. CDR3 sequence reads: CASSSGEETQYF. The CDR3 coding sequence is TGTGCCAGCAGCTCAGGGGAAGAGACCCAGTACTTC.

This clonotype was picked up a small number of times. J is TRBJ1-5 and V is TRBV7-8; D perhaps matches TRBD1 (6 bases). In germline, CDR1 is SGHVS, CDR2 FQNEAQ. The CDR3 consists of 16 residues. V was pared by 5 bases and J by 0 bases, with 14 bases between. The CDR3 bases are TGTGCCAGCAGCCCTGACAGGAGTGATAGCAATCAGCCCCAGCATTTT. Amino acids: CASSPDRSDSNQPQHF.

The chain employs TRBV7-2 and TRBJ2-7; 7 nucleotides agree with TRBD2. The J segment lost 1 base and the V segment lost 6 bases, leaving 9 bases of the junction unmatched. There are 15 residues in the CDR3. Germline CDR1 is SGHTA and CDR2 is FQGNSA. The chain's CDR3 is CASSLGISGSYEQYF. CDR3 in DNA: TGTGCCAGCAGTCTCGGGATTAGCGGGTCCTACGAGCAGTACTTC.

In this sample, this clonotype turned up many times. This sequence joins TRBV5-5 and TRBJ2-2; the match to TRBD2 covers 7 bases. The J segment lost 1 base and the V segment lost 4 bases, leaving 1 base of the junction unmatched. The CDR3 runs 14 residues. Germline V gives CDR1 SGHKS, CDR2 YYEKEE (reference sequence). The CDR3 loop reads CASSRGENTGELFF. The CDR3 DNA reads TGTGCCAGCAGCCGGGGGGAGAACACCGGGGAGCTGTTTTTT.

The chain links TRBV4-1 to TRBJ2-5, with D perhaps being TRBD1 or TRBD2 (6 bases each). The CDR3 runs to 14 residues. Per the germline V gene, CDR1 is MGHRA and CDR2 is YSYEKL. V lost 3 bases and J 5 bases, leaving 13 bases between the germline ends. CDR3 amino acids: CASSQPGAWETQYF. The CDR3 nucleotides read TGCGCCAGCAGCCAGCCGGGGGCTTGGGAGACCCAGTACTTC.

This clonotype was found many times. The chain is built from TRBV4-1 and TRBJ1-5; 7 bases agree with TRBD1. The germline V gene encodes CDR1 MGHRA and CDR2 YSYEKL. CDR3 length: 14 residues. Trimming at V came to 4 bases and at J to 5 bases, leaving 5 bases not matched to a gene. The CDR3 nucleotides read TGCGCCAGCAGCCTTAGACAGGGTGATCAGCCCCAGCATTTT. It codes for CASSLRQGDQPQHF.

This clonotype came up a few times. The CDR3 DNA reads as TGTGCCAGCAGTTTAAGCGGGGGCCGGAAAGAGACCCAGTACTTC. It is translated as CASSLSGGRKETQYF. The chain uses TRBV2 and TRBJ2-5, with 8 bases aligning to TRBD2. This CDR3 spans 15 amino acids. Trimming removed 5 bases from V and 3 bases from J; junction bases left unmatched: 8. The V gene's germline CDR1 is SNHLY and CDR2 FYNNEI. The entire variable domain, with the rest obtained from reference TRBV2 and TRBJ2-5, is as follows: EPEVTQTPSHQVTQMGQEVILRCVPISNHLYFYWYRQILGQKVEFLVSFYNNEISEKSEIFDDQFSVERPDGSNFTLKIRSTKLEDSAMYFCASSLSGGRKETQYFGPGTRLLVL.

This clonotype was seen more than once but under ten times. V gene TRBV4-1 combines with J gene TRBJ2-5, with D possibly TRBD2 on 5 matching bases. Germline loops: CDR1 MGHRA, CDR2 YSYEKL. The CDR3 runs to 14 residues. Deletions cut 4 bases from V and 2 bases from J, with 11 bases between. CDR3 protein: CASSRALAQETQYF. The CDR3 nucleotides are TGCGCCAGCAGCCGGGCCCTAGCTCAAGAGACCCAGTACTTC.

The sample holds a few counts of this clonotype. This sequence joins TRBV5-1 and TRBJ2-1, with 10 bases that match TRBD1. With V trimmed by 2 bases and J by 6 bases, 8 bases remained unmatched. The CDR3 is made up of 16 amino acids. Germline CDR1 is SGHRS and CDR2 is YFSETQ. DNA for the CDR3: TGCGCCAGCAGCTTACGCGGGACAGGGGTCTCCAATGAGCAGTTCTTC. As protein: CASSLRGTGVSNEQFF. The full variable domain, with the rest looked up from reference TRBV5-1 and TRBJ2-1, is KAGVTQTPRYLIKTRGQQVTLSCSPISGHRSVSWYQQTPGQGLQFLFEYFSETQRNKGNFPGRFSGRQFSNSRSEMNVSTLELGDSALYLCASSLRGTGVSNEQFFGPGTRLTVL.

The V gene is TRBV18, the J gene TRBJ2-5, with 10 bases that match TRBD1. The CDR3 is 14 residues long. The germline gives CDR1 KGHSH, CDR2 LQKENI. With V trimmed by 5 bases and J by 6 bases, 6 bases remained unmatched. In nucleotides, the CDR3 is TGTGCCAGCTCAAAGGACAGGGGGTTGAAGACCCAGTACTTC. Encoded protein: CASSKDRGLKTQYF.

This chain links TRBV29-1 with TRBJ2-1; 9 bases line up with TRBD2. With V trimmed by 6 bases and J by 6 bases, 9 bases remained unmatched. Germline CDR1 reads SQVTM; CDR2 reads ANQGSEA. The CDR3 length is 14 residues. CDR3 bases: TGCAGCGTGATACAGGCGGGGGGGCGCAATGAGCAGTTCTTC. Its translation: CSVIQAGGRNEQFF.

The chain employs TRBV20-1 and TRBJ2-7; 7 positions agree with TRBD2. Germline V gene lookup returns CDR1 DFQATT and CDR2 SNEGSKA (reference sequence). V dropped 1 base and J dropped 7; count of bases not matched to a gene: 1. The CDR3 is made up of 11 amino acids. The CDR3 DNA follows: TGCAGTGCTAGAGTGGGGGGGGAGCAGTACTTC. It codes for CSARVGGEQYF.

This clonotype showed up just a few times. This chain connects TRBV28 to TRBJ2-5, with D possibly being TRBD2 (8 bases). V lost 8 bases, J lost 4 bases, and 29 bases lay in between. The CDR3 covers 18 residues. Germline V gene data show CDR1 as MDHEN and CDR2 as SYDVKM. CDR3 residues: CASLPADREGARGETQYF. CDR3 sequence (DNA): TGTGCCAGCTTACCTGCCGATCGGGAGGGGGCTCGGGGAGAGACCCAGTACTTC.

The gene calls are TRBV12-3 or TRBV12-4 and TRBJ1-5, with a weak D call TRBD1 (5 bases). The CDR3 totals 15 residues. Between the trimmed V and J ends, which lost 3 bases and 3 bases, there was a span of 12 bases. This CDR3 reads CASSFRGVSNQPQHF. The CDR3 DNA follows: TGTGCCAGCAGTTTTAGGGGCGTTTCCAATCAGCCCCAGCATTTT.

CDR3 in amino acids: CASSSDPLQETQYF. In DNA, the CDR3 is TGTGCCAGCAGCTCAGACCCTTTACAAGAGACCCAGTACTTC. The J gene is TRBJ2-5, the V gene TRBV5-5; D is unresolved. The CDR3 totals 14 residues. The germline CDR1 and CDR2 sequences are SGHKS and YYEKEE (reference sequence). Between the trimmed V and J ends, which lost 3 bases and 2 bases, there was a span of 11 bases.

V and J are TRBV20-1 and TRBJ2-1; the match to TRBD2 covers 16 bases. Looked up from germline, CDR1 is DFQATT and CDR2 is SNEGSKA (reference sequence). This CDR3 region has 15 residues. Unmatched junction bases numbered 3, after V lost 5 bases and J lost 5 bases. Here the CDR3 DNA reads TGCAGTGCTCCCGGGACTAGCGGGGGGGACAATGAGCAGTTCTTC. It specifies CSAPGTSGGDNEQFF.

This clonotype was detected a few times. V usage is TRBV9 and J usage is TRBJ2-3; D gene ambiguous. V lost 4 bases and J 2 bases, leaving 11 bases between the germline ends. The CDR3 is 14 residues long. Per the germline V gene, CDR1 is SGDLS and CDR2 is YYNGEE. For the CDR3, the DNA is TGTGCCAGCAGCCCCCTCCTTTTCACAGATACGCAGTATTTT. As protein: CASSPLLFTDTQYF. The full variable domain, in which reference TRBV9 and TRBJ2-3 provide the parts outside the CDR3, is DSGVTQTPKHLITATGQRVTLRCSPRSGDLSVYWYQQSLDQGLQFLIQYYNGEERAKGNILERFSAQQFPDLHSELNLSSLELGDSALYFCASSPLLFTDTQYFGPGTRLTVL.

This clonotype was seen a handful of times. This rearrangement joins TRBV7-2 to TRBJ2-7, with TRBD1 matching over 9 bases. Per germline, CDR1 SGHTA and CDR2 FQGNSA. This CDR3 comprises 15 residues. The trim removed 4 bases at V and 3 bases at J, leaving 7 bases unmatched. The CDR3 nucleotides read TGTGCCAGCAGCTCGGTCGGGACAGGGTTCTACGAGCAGTACTTC. Its translation: CASSSVGTGFYEQYF.

This clonotype was recorded many times. The chain employs TRBV4-3 and TRBJ2-1; D possibly corresponds to TRBD2 (6 bases). CDR1 and CDR2 from the germline V gene are LGHNA and YSLEER. Trimming pared 0 bases from V and 1 base from J, leaving 7 bases between. This CDR3 comprises 15 residues. The CDR3 DNA follows: TGCGCCAGCAGCCAAGATGGAGGGTCCTACAATGAGCAGTTCTTC. Protein sequence: CASSQDGGSYNEQFF.

On this clonotype itself: Relative to the germline gene, one junction end is altered; a read error may explain this. The chain uses TRBV6-2 or TRBV6-3 and TRBJ2-3; 9 bases agree with TRBD2. The CDR3 sequence is 12 residues long. Germline CDR1 is MNHEY and CDR2 is SVGEGT. CDR3 loop: CASSYGGLATDF. CDR3 nucleotide sequence: TGTGCCAGCAGTTACGGTGGACTAGCGACCGACTTT.